This TCR beta chain was captured by sequencing in a study of cytomegalovirus exposure and HLA in healthy donors (dated by TCRdb to about 2017). Notes on the research overall: An earlier analysis of roughly 570 of the donors reported 276 Gb of sequence data and around 120 million unique TCR beta sequences obtained from about 170 million T cells. An early release that covered fewer than 800 HLA-typed donors contained about 300 gigabases of sequencing data and 65 million to 100 million unique TCR sequences. The genetic ancestry cluster associated with self-reported Caucasian donors included approximately 85% of the 398 genotyped donors. The study aimed to test whether cataloging public T cell receptors could reveal signatures of past pathogen exposure. The study profiled the T cell repertoires of 500 to 800 subjects by immunosequencing and related them to cytomegalovirus serostatus. Along with the approximately 700-subject first cohort, a separate validation cohort of over a hundred different subjects was used. High-throughput TCR immunosequencing, statistical association of individual TCRs with disease status, and machine learning were combined to predict cytomegalovirus infection status. To study patterns of TCR occurrence, a later analysis re-analyzed previously published TCR beta repertoires from 600 to 750 donors and added high-resolution HLA genotyping. The later analysis used no new phenotypic data to find candidate immune exposures, relying instead on TCR beta sequences and their occurrence across donors. To decide whether each TCR beta V gene segment behaved as functional or pseudogenic, an earlier analysis of several hundred of the donors relied on high-throughput TCR beta sequencing. Alongside the repertoire data, information on donor age, sex, ethnicity and CMV serostatus was compiled. A later genetic analysis took genome-wide SNP genotypes for about 55% of the 666 donors and used that subset as a discovery cohort. All discovery cohort repertoires had been generated using a single sequencing platform. Class I and class II HLA loci were covered by the typing at four-digit resolution. The number of donors typed differed by locus, with roughly 620-640 for A, B, C, DRB1 and DQB1, roughly 520 for DQA1, approximately 580 for DPA1, and 400 to 490 for DPB1. Four to six DR-DQ haplotypes were handled as single units for association and clustering, since linkage in the cohort was strong. Across 300 to 400 genotyped donors of the cohort, an average of roughly 250,000 unique TCR beta nucleotide sequences per donor were sequenced, and about a sixth of those sequences were non-productive.

The library was generated by the immunoSEQ multiplex PCR assay. For the multiplex PCR, a mixture combining 60 forward primers for TCR Vbeta segments and 13 reverse primers for TCR Jbeta segments was used. Amplification of the CDR3 region of rearranged TCR beta genes was performed with a multiplex PCR assay on genomic DNA. The amplified TCR beta libraries were sequenced on the Illumina HiSeq System as 87-base-pair reads. In the original analysis: A later analysis counted 65 million to 90 million unique TCR beta chains across the 550 to 700 repertoires, and around 9.9 million of these chains were shared by at least two donors. Raw reads were error-corrected and collapsed into unique sequences with a nearest-neighbor algorithm that merged closely related sequences to remove PCR and sequencing errors. To assign V, D and J gene segments, CDR3 sequences were aligned to IMGT reference sequences. For a sequence to be retained, at least a six-nucleotide match to both a V gene segment and a J gene segment was required. A rearrangement counted as productive if the CDR3 had no stop codons and remained in frame with V and J, and every other rearrangement counted as non-productive. CDR3 was defined by IMGT convention, running from the second conserved V-encoded cysteine to the conserved J-encoded phenylalanine. The earlier analysis of about 610 of the donors excluded any sequence lacking an unambiguous match to a single V gene segment. An earlier analysis of around 600 of the donors classified V segments as functional when productive rearrangements were above 56.7% and as segregating when the standard deviation between donors was above 5%. A statistical classification framework was developed to diagnose cytomegalovirus status using the catalog of TCR beta chain sequences. In a later analysis, V and J genes were assigned by comparing TCR nucleotide sequences against IMGT/GENE-DB human TR gene sequences. In a later analysis, CDR3 sequences and most-parsimonious VDJ recombination scenarios were assigned using the TCRdist pipeline. A later analysis defined each TCR beta chain by its CDR3 amino acid sequence plus V-gene family, and excluded reads lacking a unique V-gene family. As a way to deal with suspected cross-contamination and a sequencing artifact, a later analysis dropped nearly 600 nucleotide sequences that were highly shared and had low generation probability. A later analysis calculated a clonal expansion index for each public chain from normalized within-repertoire ranks of inferred template counts. A later analysis computed generation probabilities with a VDJ recombination model fitted to out-of-frame rearrangements, and checked the results against IGoR. A later analysis scored TCR-TCR, TCR-HLA and TCR-CMV co-occurrence with hypergeometric tests, applying a repertoire-size bias correction to TCR pairs. To estimate false discovery rates, a later analysis permuted the HLA or CMV assignments 20 times. In a later analysis, co-occurring TCRs were grouped using DBSCAN, and TCRdist sequence similarity was added for clustering within HLA-allele-positive subsets. Repertoires with fewer than 30,000 or more than 120,000 public chains were left out of co-occurrence clustering, as were about five repertoires with anomalous nucleotide sharing. TCRdb's version of the immuneACCESS table is confined to in-frame rearrangements and falls short of the full clone set. An unresolved V gene accounts for under half of the shortfall where checked; the remainder is of unknown origin. V and J calls and clone size are as listed in that table; D and trimming were resolved from the DNA. A total of fewer than 200,000 clones appear in this sample, about four fifths of them only once. The ten largest clonotypes hold around 0.93% of the sample.

Measured from the cysteine to the phenylalanine, the CDR3 is 14 residues long. The retained sequence is limited to the CDR3, 42 bases, with the frame set at the first base. The V and J ends are trimmed by 0 bases and 3 bases, leaving 8 bases between them. Sequences LNHNV (CDR1) and YYDKDF (CDR2) are obtained from the germline V gene (reference sequence). Remarks on this clone: It has no known antigen specificity. No quality values exist for individual bases; no much larger clone is one base distant.

The cohort comprised approximately 700 healthy bone marrow donors. At the time of sampling, all cohort members were nominally healthy, though unrecorded immune exposures were likely present. The donor tested CMV seronegative, placing the donor among the roughly 340 seronegative members of the cohort. A peripheral blood sample was collected from each donor, and TCR beta sequencing was performed on peripheral blood mononuclear cells. Genomic DNA extraction from the blood cell samples was performed with the Qiagen DNeasy Blood Extraction Kit. The full study reports these points: In a later genetic analysis, fewer N-insertions in productive TCRs were reported among donors in an Asian-associated ancestry cluster than the 666-donor mean. According to a later analysis, TCR association rates differed among HLA loci, with DRB1 alleles showing the most associated TCRs and HLA-C alleles showing the fewest. The authors suggested that the approach could potentially be extended to other disease states and immunological phenotypes. Several of the top co-occurrence clusters appeared to be linked to parvovirus B19, influenza, CMV and Epstein-Barr virus, according to a later analysis. A later analysis found that most CMV-associated TCR beta chains appeared HLA-restricted, with HLA associations seemingly driven largely by CMV exposure. Correlated functional status among segregating V segments might be attributable to linkage disequilibrium, but an unknown experimental factor could not be ruled out. Because counts were too low, roughly 18 rarely observed V segments, including chromosome 9 orphons, were left out of the earlier analysis of about 620 of the donors. Some IMGT-functional V segments, including TRBV6-2 and TRBV6-3, could not be distinguished by the 87-base-pair reads and were therefore excluded. Compared with equally common non-associated chains, HLA-associated TCR beta chains in a later analysis were more clonally expanded and had lower generation probabilities. The study gave a list of about 150 TCR beta chains associated with cytomegalovirus. A further reported finding was that TCR beta sequences accurately predicted the HLA-A and HLA-B alleles for most subjects in the first cohort. V-gene and J-gene trimming of TCR beta chains was associated with a missense DCLRE1C variant in a later genetic analysis, and the association was replicated in an independent cohort. The cohort was sequenced for TCR beta chains only, and without alpha or paired-chain data the features that could be detected were limited. Because HLA typing was unavailable for some donors at each locus, only the typed subset was used in association tests. Immune exposure information for the cohort was limited to CMV serostatus. Across donors, most TCR sequences were observed very rarely, whereas some public TCRs were present in many individuals. An earlier analysis of 450 to 750 of the donors showed that most TCR beta V segments appeared in productive rearrangements either about 90% or about 30% of the time, which broadly matched IMGT annotations. When HLA alleles, especially DR and DQ, strongly co-occurred, attributing TCR associations to individual alleles was difficult. The classifier was reported to diagnose cytomegalovirus status with high specificity and sensitivity in both the original cohort and the validation cohort. Three of the identified cytomegalovirus-associated TCR beta chains were confirmed in vitro to be specific for cytomegalovirus antigens. In a later analysis, some 17,000 TCR beta sequences were associated with specific HLA alleles at a false discovery rate of 0.05. A cluster of highly shared sequence variants was judged likely to represent a technical artifact of the sequencing pipeline. Sequencing depth was assumed to be roughly uniform across donors in the presence/absence analyses, though that assumption may not hold.

Sequenced sample: PBMCs. The sequence joins TRBV15 to TRBJ1-2, with an unclear D gene assignment. The receptor was isolated from a man younger than 45 in good health and CMV-seronegative. The CDR3 sequence is CATSREQDYYGYTF. The DNA sequence is as follows: TGTGCCACCAGCAGAGAGCAGGACTACTATGGCTACACCTTC. The variable domain in full, with residues beyond the CDR3 obtained from the reference TRBV15 and TRBJ1-2 genes, is DAMVIQNPRYQVTQFGKPVTLSCSQTLNHNVMYWYQQKSSQAPKLLFHYYDKDFNNEADTPDNFQSRRPNTSFCFLDIRSPGLGDTAMYLCATSREQDYYGYTFGSGTRLTVV.